One and the same sample provided the 6 T cell receptor beta chains below, sequenced in a study of OX40 agonist ivuxolimab in advanced cancers. Assay used: immunoSEQ multiplex PCR; TCRdb lists only in-frame clones, some missing. This sample has 55,000 to 70,000 clones, with 84% found just once. Specimen: CD4+ or CD8+ T cells sorted from blood, collected in a trial of the OX40 agonist ivuxolimab. The receptors come from an adult with an advanced solid tumor such as melanoma, head and neck, liver or kidney cancer.

The chain employs TRBV6-6 and TRBJ1-6; a possible D gene is TRBD1 (6 bases). In germline, CDR1 is MNHNY, CDR2 SVGAGI (reference sequence). There are 15 residues in the CDR3. Between the trimmed V and J ends, which lost 6 bases and 5 bases, there was a span of 14 bases. The CDR3 loop is CASRGDTRDNSPLHF. The CDR3 DNA follows: TGTGCCAGCAGAGGGGACACCCGTGATAATTCACCCCTCCACTTT.

The V gene is TRBV5-1, the J gene TRBJ2-5; possibly TRBD1 for D (6 bases). Per germline, CDR1 SGHRS and CDR2 YFSETQ. Trimming cost V 3 bases and J 3 bases, with 21 bases left between them. The CDR3 spans 17 residues. The CDR3 DNA is TGCGCCAGCAGCTGGGGGACGGGACACAGTTGGGAAGAGACCCAGTACTTC. This gives the protein CASSWGTGHSWEETQYF.

The V gene is TRBV28, the J gene TRBJ1-5; a possible D gene is TRBD1 (5 bases). This CDR3 region has 12 residues. V lost 7 bases and J 6 bases, leaving 10 bases between the germline ends. Per germline, CDR1 MDHEN and CDR2 SYDVKM. CDR3 in amino acids: CASTQGTQPQHF. DNA of the CDR3: TGTGCCAGCACGCAGGGCACTCAGCCCCAGCATTTT. The full variable domain, its missing parts supplied by reference TRBV28 and TRBJ1-5, is DVKVTQSSRYLVKRTGEKVFLECVQDMDHENMFWYRQDPGLGLRLIYFSYDVKMKEKGDIPEGYSVSREKKERFSLILESASTNQTSMYLCASTQGTQPQHFGDGTRLSIL.

The genes are TRBV6-6 and TRBJ1-2; D remains unclear. Germline assignment: CDR1 MNHNY and CDR2 SVGAGI (reference sequence). V gave up 6 bases and J gave up 7 bases, with 24 bases separating them. There are 16 residues in the CDR3. Here the CDR3 DNA reads TGTGCCAGCAGCCCATCGGGCCTTCGCAGAGCGAGTGGCTACACCTTC. Protein sequence: CASSPSGLRRASGYTF.

V usage is TRBV28 and J usage is TRBJ2-7, with a tentative D call TRBD2 (6 bases). V was trimmed by 3 bases and J by 5 bases, leaving 17 bases between them. The CDR3 spans 15 residues. Germline-derived CDR1 and CDR2 are MDHEN and SYDVKM. CDR3 sequence: CASSFGGTGADEQYF. CDR3 nucleotide sequence: TGTGCCAGCAGTTTTGGGGGGACTGGGGCGGACGAGCAGTACTTC. Variable domain in full (rest from reference TRBV28 and TRBJ2-7): DVKVTQSSRYLVKRTGEKVFLECVQDMDHENMFWYRQDPGLGLRLIYFSYDVKMKEKGDIPEGYSVSREKKERFSLILESASTNQTSMYLCASSFGGTGADEQYFGPGTRLTVT.

This clone has ten or more counts. V gene TRBV13 combines with J gene TRBJ2-2, with 8 bases lining up with TRBD1. This CDR3 comprises 15 residues. Germline lookup yields CDR1 PRHDT and CDR2 FYEKMQ (reference sequence). V was clipped by 0 bases and J by 6 bases; unmatched bases: 3. For the CDR3, the DNA is TGTGCCAGCAGCTTAGGCAGGGGGCGGTCCGGGGAGCTGTTTTTT. It is translated as CASSLGRGRSGELFF.